These T cell receptor beta chains were read from a single sample in a study of read filtering for tumor transcriptome and immune sequencing. TCRdb reprocessed the reads with MiXCR, giving one entry per CDR3 protein. In the table there are 100,000 to 150,000 distinct CDR3 sequences, over 10% of which are singletons. Sequencing was done on a sample of a population of CD138-negative cells sorted from bone marrow. The origin of the receptors is a donor over 35 with multiple myeloma. The conserved cysteine and the conserved F or W are not part of the CDR3 here.

j_call v_call cdr3_aa
TRBJ2-7 TRBV29-1 SVGLGGAWSEQY
TRBJ2-2 TRBV29-1 SVDRVGYTGELF
TRBJ1-1 TRBV12-3/TRBV12-4 ASSLGPIPTEAF
TRBJ1-2 TRBV5-1 ASSLESANYGYT
TRBJ2-2 TRBV18 ASFAGTGHTGELF
TRBJ2-1 TRBV2 ASSEWGSGSSYNEQF
TRBJ2-1 TRBV27 ASNLAGGLSNEQF
TRBJ1-2 TRBV7-3 ASSPRAGDLYT
TRBJ2-5 TRBV20-1 SATRDLAGVVETQY
TRBJ1-1 TRBV29-1 SVEGGQNTEAF
TRBJ2-3 TRBV3-1 ASSPGPSTDTQY
TRBJ2-4 TRBV27 ASSSGTSGSGAKNIQY
TRBJ1-4 TRBV7-8 ASSSQGMSEKLF
TRBJ2-5 TRBV7-2 ASSRFGGSGETQY
TRBJ1-3 TRBV28 ASSLLPTSGNTIY
TRBJ2-1 TRBV19 ASSFRQENNEQF
TRBJ2-1 TRBV13 ASSLNRGTKGNEQF
TRBJ2-5 TRBV12-3/TRBV12-4 ASSFGTPETQY
TRBJ2-2 TRBV27 ASSPPLFTGELF
TRBJ2-3 TRBV20-1 SAPPATGGIDTQY
TRBJ2-3 TRBV6-1 ASSEARGTTDTQY
TRBJ1-1 TRBV20-1 SAGQGDGTEAF
TRBJ2-7 TRBV6-5 ASRHDRDRAYEQY
TRBJ1-5 TRBV7-8 ASSFAGVYQPQH
TRBJ2-6 TRBV9 ASSWTGAGANVLT
TRBJ2-5 TRBV12-5 ASGKDRDETQY
TRBJ1-1 TRBV28 ASNLSRDRGFINTEAF
TRBJ1-4 TRBV12-3/TRBV12-4 ASSYNPGVGEKLF
TRBJ1-1 TRBV20-1 SARSTANTEAF
TRBJ2-5 TRBV29-1 SVGGQGAGETLY
TRBJ1-4 TRBV7-8 ASSTTITGFNEKLF
TRBJ2-3 TRBV20-1 SALGGSTDTQY
TRBJ1-5 TRBV2 ATHMNSNQPQH
TRBJ2-1 TRBV20-1 SADDRGYNEQF
TRBJ1-5 TRBV11-2 ASTAPGVWQPQH
TRBJ1-5 TRBV4-1 ASSQGNRGNQPQH
TRBJ1-5 TRBV19 ASTSQGPFGNQPQH
TRBJ2-7 TRBV6-1 ASRVLGGGPEQY
TRBJ2-1 TRBV19 ASSYNRSNRRNEQF
TRBJ1-1 TRBV3-1 ASSKNLMNTEAF
TRBJ1-1 TRBV12-3/TRBV12-4 ASSQPGRKNTEAF
TRBJ2-7 TRBV12-3/TRBV12-4 ASSLNRWNEQY
TRBJ2-7 TRBV4-1 ASSHPSDRAYEQY
TRBJ2-2 TRBV11-3 ASSLGLGSIGELF
TRBJ1-3 TRBV28 ASSFPASGNTIY
TRBJ2-6 TRBV28 ASRDPRYVGANVLT